The rows below give T cell receptor beta chains drawn from one sample of a study of CD8 T cells in ankylosing spondylitis. TCRdb reanalysed the 5' RACE reads using MiXCR and keeps one entry per CDR3 protein. The repertoire includes roughly 69,000 distinct CDR3 sequences, approximately 5% of them detected once, and around 2% sits in the top ten. Source material: blood, either unsorted or a sorted T cell fraction (not recorded which). The receptors here all came from a male donor with ankylosing spondylitis or in good health (not recorded which). Both conserved end residues are part of each CDR3. The D gene is left open where the match is weak. Clone size appears in some rows only: once, few, many, or a class for an expanded clone.

j_gene: TRBJ1-2; len: 15; v_gene: TRBV20-1; d_gene: TRBD1; abundance: many; CDR3nt: TGCAGTGCTACCGGTGGGAGGACAGGCATGTATGGCTACACCTTC; CDR3aa: CSATGGRTGMYGYTF
j_gene: TRBJ2-7; len: 14; v_gene: TRBV28; d_gene: TRBD1; abundance: many; CDR3nt: TGTGCCAGCAGTGTTGACAGGGGCTCCTACGAGCAGTACTTC; CDR3aa: CASSVDRGSYEQYF
j_gene: TRBJ1-1; len: 13; v_gene: TRBV29-1; d_gene: NA; abundance: many; CDR3nt: TGCAGCAACCAGGGCGCGGTGGGAACTGAAGCTTTCTTT; CDR3aa: CSNQGAVGTEAFF
j_gene: TRBJ1-5; len: 17; v_gene: TRBV28; d_gene: NA; abundance: many; CDR3nt: TGTGCCAGCAGTCCACCTAGGACAGCATATAGCAATCAGCCCCAGCATTTT; CDR3aa: CASSPPRTAYSNQPQHF
j_gene: TRBJ1-2; len: 15; v_gene: TRBV5-6; d_gene: NA; abundance: many; CDR3nt: TGTGCCAGCAGCTTGAAATCGGCCGGGGGCAGGAGCTACACCTTC; CDR3aa: CASSLKSAGGRSYTF
j_gene: TRBJ2-1; len: 13; v_gene: TRBV15; d_gene: TRBD2; abundance: many; CDR3nt: TGTGCCACCAGCAGAAACAGCGGGAGTGAGCAGTTCTTC; CDR3aa: CATSRNSGSEQFF
j_gene: TRBJ2-2; len: 14; v_gene: TRBV27; d_gene: NA; abundance: many; CDR3nt: TGTGCCAGCAGTTTACGAAGCTCTCTCGGGGAGCTGTTTTTT; CDR3aa: CASSLRSSLGELFF
j_gene: TRBJ2-7; len: 15; v_gene: TRBV20-1; d_gene: NA; abundance: many; CDR3nt: TGCAGTGCCGCAGGGACATCAGCACAATACGTCGAGCAGTACTTC; CDR3aa: CSAAGTSAQYVEQYF
j_gene: TRBJ2-1; len: 12; v_gene: TRBV12-3/TRBV12-4; d_gene: NA; abundance: many; CDR3nt: TGTGCCAGCAGTTTAGACAGGGTCGAGCAGTTCTTC; CDR3aa: CASSLDRVEQFF
j_gene: TRBJ2-1; len: 16; v_gene: TRBV27; d_gene: TRBD1; abundance: many; CDR3nt: TGTGCCAGCAGTTCCCCCCCCAGGGGGTTCTTGAATGAGCAGTTCTTC; CDR3aa: CASSSPPRGFLNEQFF
j_gene: TRBJ2-1; len: 14; v_gene: TRBV6-4; d_gene: TRBD2; abundance: NA; CDR3nt: TGTGCCAGCGGAGTCGGCCCGGGGGGGAATGAGCAGTTCTTC; CDR3aa: CASGVGPGGNEQFF
j_gene: TRBJ2-5; len: 13; v_gene: TRBV20-1; d_gene: TRBD1; abundance: many; CDR3nt: TGCAGTGCTAGAGTCAGGGGGTATGAGACCCAGTACTTC; CDR3aa: CSARVRGYETQYF
j_gene: TRBJ1-1; len: 13; v_gene: TRBV29-1; d_gene: TRBD1; abundance: many; CDR3nt: TGCAGCGCCGGACAGGGATGGAACACTGAAGCTTTCTTT; CDR3aa: CSAGQGWNTEAFF
j_gene: TRBJ2-3; len: 14; v_gene: TRBV3-1; d_gene: NA; abundance: few; CDR3nt: TGTGCCAGCAGCCCGGGACCCACCCCGGATACGCAGTATTTT; CDR3aa: CASSPGPTPDTQYF
j_gene: TRBJ1-1; len: 14; v_gene: TRBV29-1; d_gene: NA; abundance: many; CDR3nt: TGCAGCGTTGTAGGGGGGCGATTGAGCACTGAAGCTTTCTTT; CDR3aa: CSVVGGRLSTEAFF
j_gene: TRBJ2-1; len: 15; v_gene: TRBV4-1; d_gene: TRBD2; abundance: many; CDR3nt: TGCGCCAGCAGCCAAGCGCCAGCGGGGGGGCCGAGTGTGTTCTTC; CDR3aa: CASSQAPAGGPSVFF
j_gene: TRBJ2-2; len: 14; v_gene: TRBV29-1; d_gene: NA; abundance: many; CDR3nt: TGCAGCGTTGGCCTGGGCAGTTCCTTTGGGGAGCTGTTTTTT; CDR3aa: CSVGLGSSFGELFF
j_gene: TRBJ1-2; len: 15; v_gene: TRBV12-3/TRBV12-4; d_gene: TRBD1; abundance: medium-sized; CDR3nt: TGTGCCAGCAGCCCTATGGGACAGATCAACTATGGCTACACCTTC; CDR3aa: CASSPMGQINYGYTF
j_gene: TRBJ1-6; len: 18; v_gene: TRBV2; d_gene: NA; abundance: once; CDR3nt: TGTACCATCTGTTTAACCGGGAATCCGGGGGGCAATAATTCACCCCTCCACTTT; CDR3aa: CTICLTGNPGGNNSPLHF
j_gene: TRBJ2-1; len: 15; v_gene: TRBV4-1; d_gene: NA; abundance: many; CDR3nt: TGCGCCAGCAGCCAAGAAATAAACTCCTACAATGAGCAGTTCTTC; CDR3aa: CASSQEINSYNEQFF
j_gene: TRBJ2-5; len: 15; v_gene: TRBV20-1; d_gene: TRBD2; abundance: many; CDR3nt: TGCAGTGCTATGGGACTAGCGGGGACCCAAGAGACCCAGTACTTC; CDR3aa: CSAMGLAGTQETQYF
j_gene: TRBJ1-1; len: 14; v_gene: TRBV7-3; d_gene: NA; abundance: many; CDR3nt: TGTGCCAGCAGCTACGGCGAGGGGTCAACTGAAGCTTTCTTT; CDR3aa: CASSYGEGSTEAFF
j_gene: TRBJ2-5; len: 14; v_gene: TRBV5-1; d_gene: TRBD2; abundance: many; CDR3nt: TGCGCCAGCAGCGCGGGACTAGTAGGAGAGACCCAGTACTTC; CDR3aa: CASSAGLVGETQYF
j_gene: TRBJ2-2; len: 13; v_gene: TRBV10-2; d_gene: NA; abundance: many; CDR3nt: TGCGCCAGCAGAGCAGGGGTTGTCGGGGAGCTGTTTTTT; CDR3aa: CASRAGVVGELFF
j_gene: TRBJ2-7; len: 11; v_gene: TRBV25-1; d_gene: NA; abundance: many; CDR3nt: TGTGCCAGCAGTGAACTCGCCGCGCAGTACTTC; CDR3aa: CASSELAAQYF
j_gene: TRBJ2-7; len: 15; v_gene: TRBV6-5; d_gene: TRBD1; abundance: many; CDR3nt: TGTGCCAGCACTTTATACAGGGGACAGGCCTACGAGCAGTACTTC; CDR3aa: CASTLYRGQAYEQYF
j_gene: TRBJ2-7; len: 15; v_gene: TRBV5-1; d_gene: TRBD1; abundance: many; CDR3nt: TGCGCCAGCAGCTTGAAGGGACAGACCTCCTACGAGCAGTACTTC; CDR3aa: CASSLKGQTSYEQYF